One and the same sample provided the 4 T cell receptor beta chains below, sequenced in a study of cytomegalovirus exposure and HLA in healthy donors (dated by TCRdb to 2015 to 2018). Libraries were prepared through the immunoSEQ multiplex PCR assay. For the multiplex PCR, a mixture combining 60 forward primers for TCR Vbeta segments and 13 reverse primers for TCR Jbeta segments was used. The immuneACCESS repertoire file appears here via TCRdb, limited to in-frame rearrangements. These files lack a portion of the clones; in checked studies, under half of the deficit traces to unresolved V genes, and the cause of the others is not known. Within this sample are about 110,000 clones, with about 76% of them counted one time only. Roughly 2% of the sample comes from the top ten. The specimen sequenced was PBMCs. These receptors originate from a woman aged 25-40 years in good health and CMV-seronegative.

V and J are TRBV11-3 and TRBJ2-1, with D possibly matching TRBD1 (6 bases). CDR3 length equals 13 residues. V dropped 2 bases and J dropped 4 bases, with 6 bases sitting between them. The germline V gene has CDR1 SGHNT and CDR2 YENEEA. CDR3 nucleotides: TGTGCCAGCAGCTTAACAGGGTACAATGAGCAGTTCTTC. Amino acid sequence: CASSLTGYNEQFF. Based on the CDR3 plus reference TRBV11-3 and TRBJ2-1, the full variable domain is EAGVVQSPRYKIIEKKQPVAFWCNPISGHNTLYWYLQNLGQGPELLIRYENEEAVDDSQLPKDRFSAERLKGVDSTLKIQPAELGDSAVYLCASSLTGYNEQFFGPGTRLTVL.

This chain joins TRBV7-9 and TRBJ1-4; TRBD1 matches at 9 bases. CDR1 and CDR2 (germline): SEHNR, FQNEAQ (reference sequence). The CDR3 contains 15 residues. The V segment lost 5 bases and the J segment 4 bases; nucleotides outside the gene matches: 5. The CDR3 protein is CASSPGQGVNEKLFF. In DNA form, the CDR3 reads TGTGCCAGCAGCCCGGGACAGGGCGTTAATGAAAAACTGTTTTTT.

In this sample, this clone turned up a few times. J is TRBJ2-2 and V is TRBV5-1; D ambiguous. Germline loops: CDR1 SGHRS, CDR2 YFSETQ. The V gene lost 1 base and the J gene lost 4 bases, with 8 bases spanning the gap. This CDR3 has 14 amino acids. Written as DNA, the CDR3 is TGCGCCAGCAGCTTGCTACAGACCACCGGGGAGCTGTTTTTT. This encodes CASSLLQTTGELFF.

The chain carries TRBV19 and TRBJ1-3, with a possible D match to TRBD1 (5 bases). Germline V gene sequence: CDR1 LNHDA, CDR2 SQIVND (reference sequence). The V and J ends lost 5 bases and 4 bases respectively, with 12 bases between them. The CDR3 contains 14 residues. CDR3 sequence: CASSHQGGGNTIYF. The CDR3 bases are TGTGCCAGTAGTCACCAGGGAGGAGGAAACACCATATATTTT. The full variable domain, in which reference TRBV19 and TRBJ1-3 provide the parts outside the CDR3, is DGGITQSPKYLFRKEGQNVTLSCEQNLNHDAMYWYRQDPGQGLRLIYYSQIVNDFQKGDIAEGYSVSREKKESFPLTVTSAQKNPTAFYLCASSHQGGGNTIYFGEGSWLTVV.